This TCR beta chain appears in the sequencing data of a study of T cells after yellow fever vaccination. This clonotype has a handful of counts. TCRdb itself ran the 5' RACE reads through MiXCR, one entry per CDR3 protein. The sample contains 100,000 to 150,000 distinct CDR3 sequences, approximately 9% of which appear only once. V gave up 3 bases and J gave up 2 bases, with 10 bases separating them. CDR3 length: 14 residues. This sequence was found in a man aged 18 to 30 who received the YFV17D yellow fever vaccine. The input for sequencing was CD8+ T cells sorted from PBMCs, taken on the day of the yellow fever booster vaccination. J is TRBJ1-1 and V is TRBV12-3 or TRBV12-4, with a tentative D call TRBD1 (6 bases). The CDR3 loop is CASSLAGANTEAFF. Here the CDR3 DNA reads TGTGCCAGCAGTTTGGCAGGGGCAAACACTGAAGCTTTCTTT.